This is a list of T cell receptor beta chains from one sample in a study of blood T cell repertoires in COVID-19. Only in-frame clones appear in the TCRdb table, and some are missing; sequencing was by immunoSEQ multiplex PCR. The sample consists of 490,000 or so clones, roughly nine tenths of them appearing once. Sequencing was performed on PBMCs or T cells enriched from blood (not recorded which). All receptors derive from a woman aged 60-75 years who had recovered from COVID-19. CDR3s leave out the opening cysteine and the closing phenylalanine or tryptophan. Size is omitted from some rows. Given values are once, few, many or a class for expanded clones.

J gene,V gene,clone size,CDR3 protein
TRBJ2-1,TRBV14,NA,ASSQGYRGSYNEQF
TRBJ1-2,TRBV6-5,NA,ASNLVQGPLGGYT
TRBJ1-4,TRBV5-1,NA,ASSLLGQGPPNEKLF
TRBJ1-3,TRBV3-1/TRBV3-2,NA,ASSQGGRAGNTIY
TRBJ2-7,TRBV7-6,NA,ASSLVAGGTYEQY
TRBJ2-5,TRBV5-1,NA,ASSSGLAGSKETQY
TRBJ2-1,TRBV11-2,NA,ASSSMGHSYNEQF
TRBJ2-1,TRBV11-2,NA,ASSRSGYATNEQF
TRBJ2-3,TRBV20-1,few,SGGGDTQY
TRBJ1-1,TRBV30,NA,AWSVKRTGKDTEAF
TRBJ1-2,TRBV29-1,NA,SAMDRGYGYT
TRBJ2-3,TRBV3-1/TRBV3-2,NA,ASSLGLAGGPREDTQY
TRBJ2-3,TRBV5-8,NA,ASSQLTVSTDTQY
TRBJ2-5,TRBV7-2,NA,ASSLGRGTSGETQY
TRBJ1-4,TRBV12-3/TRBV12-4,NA,ASRLNEKLF
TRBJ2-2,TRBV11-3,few,ASSPGRGNTGELF
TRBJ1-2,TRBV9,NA,ASSASLAGGNGYT
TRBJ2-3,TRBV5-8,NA,ASSLSLAGGPSTDTQY
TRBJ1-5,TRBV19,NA,ASSIGGGVGQPQH
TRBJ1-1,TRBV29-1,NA,SVGFSLNTEAF
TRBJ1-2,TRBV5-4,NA,ASSSGKTYGYT
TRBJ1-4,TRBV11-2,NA,ASSTRSGREEKLF
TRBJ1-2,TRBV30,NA,AWRETGQGIDGYT
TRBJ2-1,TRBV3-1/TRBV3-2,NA,ASSQAGGLYNEQF
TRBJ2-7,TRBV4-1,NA,ASSQGVAGGPGEQY
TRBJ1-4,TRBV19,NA,ASRAISTNEKLF
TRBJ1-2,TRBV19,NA,ASSIWGDYGYT
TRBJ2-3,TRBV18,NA,ASSPTSGNTDTQY
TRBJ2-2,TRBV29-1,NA,SVVLVPGELF
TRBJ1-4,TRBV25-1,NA,ASSSTGGDEKLF
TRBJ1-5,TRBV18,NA,ASSPSTGEWQPQH
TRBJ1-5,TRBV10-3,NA,AIQGSSNQPQH
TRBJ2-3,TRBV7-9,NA,ASSLGLAGGDTQY
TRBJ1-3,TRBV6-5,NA,ASRGQGSSGNTIY
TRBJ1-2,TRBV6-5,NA,ASNWAGIDGYT
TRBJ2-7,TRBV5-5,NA,ASSLGPTGDYEQY
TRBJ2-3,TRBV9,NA,ASSARRGQGQDTQY
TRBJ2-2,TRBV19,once,ASSRGTGFTGELF
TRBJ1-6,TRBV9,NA,ASSTGPDGNSPLH
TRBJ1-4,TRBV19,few,ASRKVGAADNEKLF
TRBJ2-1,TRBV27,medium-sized,ASSSGTSGGNEQF
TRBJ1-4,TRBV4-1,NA,ASSQPLRGDNEKLF
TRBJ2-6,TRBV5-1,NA,ASSLGSGPGANVLT
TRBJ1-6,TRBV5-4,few,ASSLSQGGSPLH
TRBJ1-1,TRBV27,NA,ASSKGGSEAF
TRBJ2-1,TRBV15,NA,ATSRATSGGPAEQF
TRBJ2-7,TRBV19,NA,ASRKGQGRYEQY
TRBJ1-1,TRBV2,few,ASPRGRNTEAF
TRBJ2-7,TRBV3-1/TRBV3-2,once,ASSHPLRDNSYEQY
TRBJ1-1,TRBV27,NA,ASKPLVKNTEAF
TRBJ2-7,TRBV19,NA,ASTTSGESYEQY
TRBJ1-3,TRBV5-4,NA,ASSLDTPGNTIY
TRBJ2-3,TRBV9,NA,ASTHSGGTDTQY
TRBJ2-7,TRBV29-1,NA,SVEERGQAYEQY
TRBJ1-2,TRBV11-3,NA,ASFRRGRRLFSNYGYT
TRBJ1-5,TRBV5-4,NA,ASSGGASGVDQPQH
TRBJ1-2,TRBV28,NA,ASSLRPTMRANYGYT
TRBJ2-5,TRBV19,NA,ASRRSGGGQETQY
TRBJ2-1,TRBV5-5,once,ASSLGQESSYNEQF
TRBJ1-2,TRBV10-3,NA,AISSDRGGYT